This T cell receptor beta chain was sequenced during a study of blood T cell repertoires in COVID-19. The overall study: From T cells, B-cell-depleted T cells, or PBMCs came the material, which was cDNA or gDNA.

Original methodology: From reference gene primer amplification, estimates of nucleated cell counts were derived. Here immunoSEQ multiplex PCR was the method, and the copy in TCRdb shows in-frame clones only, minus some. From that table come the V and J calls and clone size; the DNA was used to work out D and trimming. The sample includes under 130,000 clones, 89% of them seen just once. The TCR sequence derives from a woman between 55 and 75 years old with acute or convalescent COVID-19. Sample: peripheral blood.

The DNA of the CDR3 is TGTGCCAGCATCAAAAGCCCCGGACTAGCGGACACAGATACGCAGTATTTT. Translating it yields CASIKSPGLADTDTQYF. The chain combines TRBV2 with TRBJ2-3; TRBD2 matches at 10 bases. The CDR3 covers 17 residues. The V gene end was trimmed by 7 bases and the J gene end by 2 bases; junction bases not matched to a gene: 12. Germline V gives CDR1 SNHLY, CDR2 FYNNEI. The variable domain in full, completed from reference TRBV2 and TRBJ2-3, reads EPEVTQTPSHQVTQMGQEVILRCVPISNHLYFYWYRQILGQKVEFLVSFYNNEISEKSEIFDDQFSVERPDGSNFTLKIRSTKLEDSAMYFCASIKSPGLADTDTQYFGPGTRLTVL.